This TCR beta chain is drawn from a study of control samples from healthy donors and cancer patients. V was cut by 1 base and J by 3 bases, with 14 bases left in between. CDR1 SGHTA and CDR2 FQGNSA come from the germline V gene. CDR3 length: 16 residues. Only in-frame clones appear in the TCRdb table, and some are missing; sequencing was by immunoSEQ multiplex PCR. The data hold under 140,000 clones, with 88% observed a single time. This chain connects TRBV7-2 to TRBJ2-3, with D perhaps matching TRBD1 (6 bases). The sequence was collected from an older woman with lung cancer. Sequencing input: PBMCs. CDR3 coding DNA: TGTGCCAGCAGCTTAGTAATTTCACAGGGAACAGATACGCAGTATTTT. This encodes CASSLVISQGTDTQYF. Based on the CDR3 plus reference TRBV7-2 and TRBJ2-3, the full variable domain is GAGVSQSPSNKVTEKGKDVELRCDPISGHTALYWYRQSLGQGLEFLIYFQGNSAPDKSGLPSDRFSAERTGGSVSTLTIQRTQQEDSAVYLCASSLVISQGTDTQYFGPGTRLTVL.